This TCR beta chain was recovered during a study of blood T cell repertoires in COVID-19. Study overall: Sites in the United States, Italy and Spain provided acute and convalescent COVID-19 samples. Nucleic acid was either cDNA or gDNA, and it came from T cells, B-cell-depleted T cells, or PBMCs.

Study processing details: Counts of nucleated cells, estimated from reference gene primer amplification, were obtained. Sequenced by immunoSEQ multiplex PCR; TCRdb stores in-frame clones only, minus some. V and J calls plus clone size are reproduced from that table; the DNA served to infer D and trimming. The table records 150,000 or so clones, 84% of them present only once. The V gene's germline CDR1 is LNHDA and CDR2 SQIVND (reference sequence). V was pared by 3 bases and J by 4 bases, with 10 bases between. The CDR3 loop spans 13 amino acids. Sample: peripheral blood. The chain recombines TRBV19 with TRBJ2-7; D may be TRBD2 (6 bases). The clonotype comes from a woman aged 55-69 years with acute or convalescent COVID-19. The CDR3 is CASSMEGSYEQYF. The CDR3 coding sequence is TGTGCCAGTAGTATGGAGGGATCGTACGAGCAGTACTTC.